This T cell receptor beta chain originates from a study of blood T cell repertoires in COVID-19. Study as a whole: The samples span acute and convalescent COVID-19 from the United States, Italy and Spain.

About this clone: In the same sample, other DNA sequences code for this CDR3.

The CDR3 is 13 amino acids. Looked up from germline, CDR1 is SGHNT and CDR2 is YENEEA. Trimming took 3 bases from V and 1 from J, leaving 6 bases between them. Original processing notes: Reference gene primer amplification gave nucleated cell count estimates. Libraries were prepared by immunoSEQ multiplex PCR; TCRdb keeps only in-frame clonotypes and omits some of them. V and J calls and clone size are copied from that table; D and trimming were computed from the DNA. Of roughly 81,000 clones listed, about 80% are singletons. Sequenced material: peripheral blood. The clonotype was recovered from a woman in her sixties or seventies with acute or convalescent COVID-19. The V and J genes are TRBV11-3 and TRBJ1-1; D is unresolved. The CDR3, as DNA: TGTGCCAGCAGCTTTGGCAGGAACACTGAAGCTTTCTTT. Translated, it gives CASSFGRNTEAFF. Combining the CDR3 with reference TRBV11-3 and TRBJ1-1 gives the whole variable domain EAGVVQSPRYKIIEKKQPVAFWCNPISGHNTLYWYLQNLGQGPELLIRYENEEAVDDSQLPKDRFSAERLKGVDSTLKIQPAELGDSAVYLCASSFGRNTEAFFGQGTRLTVV.